This T cell receptor beta chain is drawn from a study of regulatory T cells in long-lasting Graves disease. As regards this clonotype: Its antigen is not identified.

CDR3 regions were amplified by Arm-PCR using iRepertoire HTBI primers to build TCR beta libraries. A single record per CDR3 protein comes from TCRdb applying MiXCR to the multiplex PCR reads. This table holds hundreds of thousands of distinct CDR3 sequences, more than 10% found once. Time point described: newly diagnosed GD, antithyroid drugs for less than 3 months. Following extraction of RNA from PBMCs, that RNA was used to make the TCR library. The V gene end was trimmed by 6 bases and the J gene end by 6 bases; junction bases not matched to a gene: 5. This CDR3 has 14 amino acids. Germline lookup yields CDR1 KGHDR and CDR2 SFDVKD. Study-level findings and limits: Less diverse TCR repertoires were seen in persistent Graves' patients than in newly diagnosed ones.

This sample also belongs to another study, concerning T cells in Graves' hyperthyroidism and ophthalmopathy.

The source of this sequence is a woman aged 30 to 39 with Graves disease. This specimen consisted of peripheral blood mononuclear cells (PBMCs), obtained at new diagnosis, from a patient treated with antithyroid drugs. The chain uses TRBV24-1 and TRBJ2-5; 11 nucleotides match TRBD1. CDR3 protein: CATSRTGGWKTQYF. CDR3 coding DNA: TGTGCCACCAGTAGGACAGGGGGCTGGAAGACCCAGTACTTC.